These T cell receptor beta chains were read from a single sample in a study of blood T cell repertoires in COVID-19. Here immunoSEQ multiplex PCR was the method, and the copy in TCRdb shows in-frame clones only, minus some. Of approximately 330,000 clones in the sample, around nine tenths were seen once. The source material was PBMCs or T cells enriched from blood (not recorded which). These receptors all come from a woman aged 30 to 39 who had recovered from COVID-19. CDR3s include the opening cysteine and the closing phenylalanine or tryptophan. The D gene is left open where the match is weak. Rows give clone size only sometimes, using once, few, many, or a class for an expanded clone.

size	D	V	J	DNA	CDR3
-	-	TRBV3-1/TRBV3-2	TRBJ2-1	TGTGCCAGCAGCCACCTTCCCTCTTACAATGAGCAGTTCTTC	CASSHLPSYNEQFF
-	-	TRBV7-9	TRBJ2-3	TGTGCCAGCAGCTGGGACTCCACAGATACGCAGTATTTT	CASSWDSTDTQYF
-	TRBD2	TRBV5-6	TRBJ2-7	TGTGCCAGCACCGCGGGGCGGGGGATCCCCTACGAGCAGTACTTC	CASTAGRGIPYEQYF
-	TRBD2	TRBV19	TRBJ2-3	TGTGCCAGTAGCGCTAGCGGGAGCACAGATACGCAGTATTTT	CASSASGSTDTQYF
-	TRBD2	TRBV10-3	TRBJ2-2	TGTGCCATCAGCTGGGACTACCAAAAAGCGGAGCTGTTTTTT	CAISWDYQKAELFF
-	-	TRBV3-1/TRBV3-2	TRBJ1-2	TGTGCCAGCAGCCAAGTCTCCAGGGGAAGTGGCTACACCTTC	CASSQVSRGSGYTF
-	TRBD1	TRBV30	TRBJ2-5	TGTGCCTGGGACAGGGGTGGAGAGACCCAGTACTTC	CAWDRGGETQYF
-	TRBD1	TRBV27	TRBJ1-1	TGTGCCAGCAGTTTAGCACCAGGGGGCGCGGACACTGAAGCTTTCTTT	CASSLAPGGADTEAFF
-	-	TRBV6-5	TRBJ2-1	TGTGCCAGCAACCCGCCCCGAGGTCAGTTCTTC	CASNPPRGQFF
-	TRBD2	TRBV3-1/TRBV3-2	TRBJ2-7	TGTGCCAGCAGCCAAGTAGCGGGAGTGCCGTACGAGCAGTACTTC	CASSQVAGVPYEQYF
-	TRBD1	TRBV19	TRBJ1-5	TGTGCTTCGCGCGACAGGGAAGATCAGCCCCAGCATTTT	CASRDREDQPQHF
-	-	TRBV28	TRBJ2-7	TGTGCCAGCAGTTTATCAGGGTACGAGCAGTACTTC	CASSLSGYEQYF
-	TRBD1	TRBV5-7	TRBJ1-2	TGTGCCAGCAGCTTGGTTTCAGGGGGCCGGGGAGTGTATGGCTACACCTTC	CASSLVSGGRGVYGYTF
-	-	TRBV21-1	TRBJ2-5	TGTGCCAGCAGCAAGTCCGGGAGAGGGGAGACCCAGTACTTC	CASSKSGRGETQYF
-	-	TRBV11-2	TRBJ2-3	TGTGCCAGCAGCTTAGGGGTCGTTACTAGCAGACGCACAGATACGCAGTATTTT	CASSLGVVTSRRTDTQYF
-	TRBD2	TRBV25-1	TRBJ2-3	TGTGCCAGCAGTGAGTCTAGCGGATACTACACAGATACGCAGTATTTT	CASSESSGYYTDTQYF
-	-	TRBV29-1	TRBJ2-7	TGCAGCGTTGAAGACTATCCGGGGGAGCAGTACTTC	CSVEDYPGEQYF
-	TRBD2	TRBV27	TRBJ2-7	TGTGCCAGCAGACTAGCGGGATTAGCCTACGAGCAGTACTTC	CASRLAGLAYEQYF
-	-	TRBV29-1	TRBJ1-1	TGCAGCGTAAGAGTGGGCCCGAACACTGAAGCTTTCTTT	CSVRVGPNTEAFF
-	TRBD1	TRBV9	TRBJ1-1	TGTGCCAGCAGCGTAGGGGGACAGGGTACCCTCAGGGTTGACACTGAAGCTTTCTTT	CASSVGGQGTLRVDTEAFF
-	TRBD1	TRBV27	TRBJ1-2	TGTGCCAGCAGATTCGACAGGGGCTATGGCTACACCTTC	CASRFDRGYGYTF
-	-	TRBV7-3	TRBJ1-6	TGTGCCAGCAGCCAACGGGCAGGGGTTAATTCACCCCTCCACTTT	CASSQRAGVNSPLHF
-	-	TRBV28	TRBJ2-7	TGTGCCAGCAGCCTAATATACGGCAGGGGAAACTACGAGCAGTACTTC	CASSLIYGRGNYEQYF
-	TRBD1	TRBV6-5	TRBJ1-2	TGTGCCAGCAGTAATCTGACAGGGGGAGATGGCTACACCTTC	CASSNLTGGDGYTF
once	TRBD2	TRBV2	TRBJ2-5	TGTGCCATCGGGACTAGCGGCCAAGAGACCCAGTACTTC	CAIGTSGQETQYF
-	TRBD2	TRBV5-1	TRBJ2-7	TGCGCCAGCAGCGCCCTGACTAGCGGGGGGTCCTACGAGCAGTACTTC	CASSALTSGGSYEQYF
-	-	TRBV6-5	TRBJ1-4	TGTGCCAGCAGGCTAAGCGCAACTAATGAAAAACTGTTTTTT	CASRLSATNEKLFF
few	-	TRBV11-2	TRBJ1-1	TGTGCCAGCAGCTTAAAAAGGGGGGGCGCGGCCCTCGGCACTGAAGCTTTCTTT	CASSLKRGGAALGTEAFF
-	TRBD2	TRBV12-5	TRBJ2-5	TGTGCTAGTGGTCCTAGCGGGAGGCCCGAAGAGACCCAGTACTTC	CASGPSGRPEETQYF
-	-	TRBV10-1	TRBJ2-3	TGCGCCAGCAGCGATGATTGCCCGGCAGATACGCAGTATTTT	CASSDDCPADTQYF
once	TRBD2	TRBV28	TRBJ2-3	TGTGCCAGCAGTTTTTTGGCGGGAGTAACAGATACGCAGTATTTT	CASSFLAGVTDTQYF
-	TRBD1	TRBV2	TRBJ2-1	TGTGCCAGTAATGGACAGGGGGCTTACAATGAGCAGTTCTTC	CASNGQGAYNEQFF
-	-	TRBV5-1	TRBJ2-3	TGCGCCAGCAGCTCCGGGTCGGTAGATACGCAGTATTTT	CASSSGSVDTQYF
-	TRBD2	TRBV3-1/TRBV3-2	TRBJ2-1	TGTGCCAGCAGCCGGAGGGCTAGCGGGAGTGATGAGCAGTTCTTC	CASSRRASGSDEQFF
-	TRBD1	TRBV4-3	TRBJ2-7	TGCGCCAGCAGCCTAGGGACAGAGAGCTCCTACGAGCAGTACTTC	CASSLGTESSYEQYF